This T cell receptor beta chain was sequenced in a study of blood T cell repertoires in COVID-19. The overall study: Sources were T cells, B-cell-depleted T cells, or PBMCs; the material itself was cDNA or gDNA.

Under the authors' procedure: The authors estimated nucleated cell counts from reference gene primer amplification. The table came from immunoSEQ multiplex PCR; TCRdb's copy has only in-frame clones and leaves some out. D and trimming come from the DNA, and the V and J calls and clone size come from that table. The sample carries around 89,000 clones, roughly 70% recorded once. The sample holds a few counts of this clone. Germline V CDR1 and CDR2: MGHDK, SYGVNS. CDR3 length: 14 residues. The germline V and J ends were trimmed by 8 bases and 3 bases, with 16 bases remaining between them. The chain joins TRBV25-1 to TRBJ2-5; D may be TRBD1 (7 bases). Sequencing input: peripheral blood. This sequence was found in a woman of 80 years or more with acute or convalescent COVID-19. The DNA for the CDR3 is TGTGCCAGCCGGGACAGCGGGTCAGAAGAGACCCAGTACTTC. It yields the protein CASRDSGSEETQYF.